The 6 T cell receptor beta chains below were found in one sample sequenced in a study of T cells in Graves' hyperthyroidism and ophthalmopathy. Template material for amplifying TCR beta CDR3 regions consisted of RNA transcripts. HTBI primers drove first-round RT-PCR of the TCR CDR3. TCRdb ran MiXCR on the multiplex PCR reads and lists one entry per CDR3 protein. The data contain 490,000 or so distinct CDR3 sequences, less than 25% of them seen just once; the ten biggest clones take up roughly 49%. Sequencing input: blood. The receptors were gathered from a woman in her seventies with Graves' ophthalmopathy.

This chain joins TRBV3-1 and TRBJ1-6; 7 bases align to TRBD1. This CDR3 region has 15 residues. Germline assignment: CDR1 LGHDT and CDR2 YNNKEL (reference sequence). V was clipped by 4 bases and J by 6 bases; unmatched bases: 6. The CDR3 sequence is CASSPGDRFNSPLHF. The CDR3 DNA reads TGTGCCAGCAGCCCCGGGGACAGATTTAATTCACCCCTCCACTTT.

The J gene is TRBJ2-7, the V gene TRBV27; 12 positions match TRBD2. Germline V CDR1 and CDR2: MNHEY, SMNVEV (reference sequence). The CDR3 length is 16 residues. Trimming took 6 bases from V and 4 from J; bases not matched to a gene: 10. This chain's CDR3 is CASSSPRLAGEYEQYF. The CDR3 nucleotides are TGTGCCAGCAGCTCTCCGAGACTAGCGGGAGAGTACGAGCAGTACTTC.

The chain combines TRBV29-1 with TRBJ2-4; D not certain. The CDR3 sequence is 14 residues long. The germline gives CDR1 SQVTM, CDR2 ANQGSEA. The V gene lost 4 bases and the J gene lost 0 bases, with 10 bases spanning the gap. The DNA for the CDR3 is TGCAGCGTTGTGGACCAACTAGCCAAAAACATTCAGTACTTC. Encoded protein: CSVVDQLAKNIQYF.

This sequence joins TRBV7-2 and TRBJ2-6; TRBD2 matches at 11 bases. The junction had 5 bases not matched to a gene; V was cut back by 4 bases and J by 0 bases. Germline lookup yields CDR1 SGHTA and CDR2 FQGNSA. The CDR3 runs 18 residues. CDR3 region: CASSSTSGGGSGANVLTF. As DNA, the CDR3 is TGTGCCAGCAGCTCAACTAGCGGGGGTGGCTCTGGGGCCAACGTCCTGACTTTC.

This sequence joins TRBV18 and TRBJ2-1; a weak D match, TRBD1 (6 bases). The ends were cut back, 11 bases at V and 2 bases at J, with 16 bases in the middle. Germline assignment: CDR1 KGHSH and CDR2 LQKENI. The length of the CDR3 is 14 residues. CDR3 protein: CAASRGSPYNEQFF. The CDR3 bases are TGTGCCGCCTCAAGGGGGTCACCCTACAATGAGCAGTTCTTC.

The V and J genes are TRBV15 and TRBJ2-2; unclear D gene. V shed 1 base and J shed 0 bases, with 6 bases lying between them. This CDR3 has 15 residues. The germline gives CDR1 LNHNV, CDR2 YYDKDF (reference sequence). CDR3 in amino acids: CATSRGFANTGELFF. The CDR3 DNA reads TGTGCCACCAGCAGAGGTTTCGCGAACACCGGGGAGCTGTTTTTT.